This TCR beta chain comes out of a study of CD8+CD57+ T cells in acquired aplastic anemia. Study at large: The DNA of sorted CD4+ and CD8+ cells averaged 3.2 ug. Study conclusions and caveats: Twenty-nine sequences, all CD8+ CDR3, were shared between patients and controls. Significance was not reached for CD8+ Simpson's diversity between patients and controls.

Patients picked for sequencing had shown CD8+CD57+ cell expansion detected by flow cytometry. Every patient had severe acquired aplastic anemia. Genomic DNA served as template for TCR beta VDJ and CDR3 profiling. MiXCR, applied by TCRdb to the reads, yields one record per CDR3 protein. The data hold hundreds of thousands of distinct CDR3 sequences, with around 30% observed a single time. For this clonotype: The antigen remains undetermined.

The length of the CDR3 is 15 residues. Germline assignment: CDR1 ENHRY and CDR2 SYGVKD. Trimming cost V 11 bases and J 1 base, with 21 bases left between them. The TCR comes from a human donor with aplastic anemia. Sample: sorted CD4+, CD8+, or CD8+CD57+ T cells (not recorded which) from PBMCs. The chain employs TRBV10-3 and TRBJ2-7; D may match TRBD1 or TRBD2 (7 bases each). For the CDR3, the DNA is TGTGCCTGGAGCCAGGGGGGGAGGTTTTCCTACGAGCAGTACTTC. Its translation is CAWSQGGRFSYEQYF.